Listed below are T cell receptor beta chains from one sample, sequenced in a study of CD8 T cells in ankylosing spondylitis. From the 5' RACE reads, TCRdb called clonotypes with MiXCR, one entry per CDR3 protein. In the table there are under 450,000 distinct CDR3 sequences, roughly 18% of which are singletons. Specimen: blood, either unsorted or a sorted T cell fraction (not recorded which). The receptor set was obtained from a male donor with ankylosing spondylitis. The CDR3 runs from the conserved cysteine through the conserved F or W. The D gene is left open where the match is weak. Clone size is shown for a subset of rows, as once, few, many or a class of expanded clone.

TRBD1	TRBV7-2	.	TRBJ1-1	TGTGCCAGCAGCGGCACAGGGGCGGCATGGGGGAACACTGAAGCTTTCTTT	CASSGTGAAWGNTEAFF
TRBD1	TRBV12-3/TRBV12-4	many	TRBJ1-6	TGTGCCAGCAGTTCCGGGACAGAGGTTTCACCCCTCCACTTT	CASSSGTEVSPLHF
TRBD2	TRBV6-2/TRBV6-3	.	TRBJ2-3	TGTGCCAGCAGTTACGCCCTAACTAGCGGGGGGGCCACGGATACGCAGTATTTT	CASSYALTSGGATDTQYF
TRBD1	TRBV2	.	TRBJ2-1	TGTGCCAGCAGTGTCTACAGGGGGGTGAATGAGCAGTTCTTC	CASSVYRGVNEQFF
TRBD2	TRBV15	.	TRBJ2-3	TGTGCCACACTAGCGGGGAGTGCAGATACGCAGTATTTT	CATLAGSADTQYF
.	TRBV10-2	.	TRBJ1-4	TGCGCCAGCCGTGGTGGGAGGGCCGGGGGTGAAAAACTGTTTTTT	CASRGGRAGGEKLFF
.	TRBV11-3	.	TRBJ2-3	TGTGCCAGCATTTTACCGGGACCAGAGACAGATACGCAGTATTTT	CASILPGPETDTQYF
.	TRBV29-1	few	TRBJ1-5	TGCAGCGCCCAAGGGACGGATCAGCCCCAGCATTTT	CSAQGTDQPQHF
.	TRBV7-2	.	TRBJ2-3	TGTGCCGACGGGCAGGGAACGGATACGCAGTATTTT	CADGQGTDTQYF
.	TRBV6-5	few	TRBJ1-1	TGTGCCAGCAGTTACCAAATGCGTGACACTGAAGCTTTCTTT	CASSYQMRDTEAFF
.	TRBV5-1	few	TRBJ2-1	TGCGCCAGCAGCTTGTCCAAAGGGAATGAGCAGTTCTTC	CASSLSKGNEQFF
.	TRBV24-1	many	TRBJ2-3	TGTGCCACCAGTGATCCGAGCACAGATACGCAGTATTTT	CATSDPSTDTQYF
.	TRBV14	.	TRBJ1-3	TGTGCCAGCAGCCAAAGCAAGGGGGTTGGTGGAAACACCATATATTTT	CASSQSKGVGGNTIYF
.	TRBV20-1	many	TRBJ1-2	TGCAGTGCTAGCATGGGGGATATGGGCTACACCTTC	CSASMGDMGYTF
.	TRBV20-1	many	TRBJ2-5	TGCAGTGCTGAAGCCCAAGAGACCCAGTACTTC	CSAEAQETQYF
TRBD1	TRBV30	.	TRBJ1-5	TGTGCCTGGAGTGTGTCAGGGGGCGCGAACAATCAGCCCCAGCATTTT	CAWSVSGGANNQPQHF
TRBD1	TRBV6-1	.	TRBJ1-5	TGTGCCAGCAGAACCGGGACAGGGGTTCAGCCCCAGCATTTT	CASRTGTGVQPQHF
TRBD1	TRBV7-3	.	TRBJ2-3	TGTGCCAGCAGCTCCCGACAGGGTGGGGGCACAGATACGCAGTATTTT	CASSSRQGGGTDTQYF
.	TRBV6-1	many	TRBJ1-4	TGTGCCAGCAGGGAGGGGGGGCGCTGGGAAAAACTGTTTTTT	CASREGGRWEKLFF
.	TRBV5-6	few	TRBJ1-6	TGTGCCAGCAGCACAGGACAGCGAAATTCACCCCTCCACTTT	CASSTGQRNSPLHF
.	TRBV20-1	.	TRBJ1-1	TGCAGTGCGCCACGGACAGAGAGGGCTTTCTTT	CSAPRTERAFF
.	TRBV6-2/TRBV6-3	few	TRBJ1-2	TGTGCCAGCGGTTTCTTGACGGGGGACTATGGCTACACCTTC	CASGFLTGDYGYTF
TRBD1	TRBV11-2	.	TRBJ1-2	TGTGCCAGCAGCTTAGGAGGGACAGGGGTTCTTAGCCCTAACTATGGCTACACCTTC	CASSLGGTGVLSPNYGYTF
TRBD1	TRBV16	few	TRBJ2-7	TGTGCCAGCAGCCAATCAGGGGACAGGGGTGACTACGAGCAGTACTTC	CASSQSGDRGDYEQYF
.	TRBV12-3/TRBV12-4	few	TRBJ1-2	TGTGCCAGCAGTTTAGGACGGCGATATGGCTACACCTTC	CASSLGRRYGYTF
.	TRBV3-1	many	TRBJ2-2	TGTGCCAGCAGACACGGGGGCACCGGGGAGCTGTTTTTT	CASRHGGTGELFF
TRBD2	TRBV6-4	.	TRBJ2-1	TGTGCCAGCAGTGACTCCGGGGGGGCGGGAGATGAGCAGTTCTTC	CASSDSGGAGDEQFF
.	TRBV7-2	.	TRBJ2-3	TGTGCCAGCAGCCCACGATTGTCATTCAGCACAGATACGCAGTATTTT	CASSPRLSFSTDTQYF
.	TRBV7-9	.	TRBJ2-7	TGTGCCAGCAGCACCAAGGCGGGGTCCTACGAGCAGTACTTC	CASSTKAGSYEQYF
.	TRBV6-2/TRBV6-3	few	TRBJ1-2	TGTGCCAGCAGTTACCCGGGGTTGGGCTACACCTTC	CASSYPGLGYTF
.	TRBV5-1	many	TRBJ2-1	TGCGCCAGCAGCTTGACAGGATCCTCCTACAATGAGCAGTTCTTC	CASSLTGSSYNEQFF
.	TRBV7-3	.	TRBJ1-2	TGTGCCAGCAGCTTAAGTGGGGGCAGCGGCTACACCTTC	CASSLSGGSGYTF
.	TRBV4-3	.	TRBJ2-5	TGCGCCAGCAGCCAGGACCCGGTTCCTCAAGAGACCCAGTACTTC	CASSQDPVPQETQYF
.	TRBV5-5	.	TRBJ1-1	TGTGCCAGCAGCCCCGAGTCGGTGAACACTGAAGCTTTCTTT	CASSPESVNTEAFF
.	TRBV7-2	.	TRBJ2-7	TGTGCCAGCAGCTTTGGGGGGATCTCCTACGAGCAGTACTTC	CASSFGGISYEQYF